This TCR beta chain emerged from a study of blood T cell repertoires in COVID-19. Study in general: Some COVID-19 samples were acute and others convalescent; all came from the United States, Italy and Spain. PBMCs, B-cell-depleted T cells, or T cells were the source of the cDNA or gDNA that made up the material.

The CDR3 is made up of 15 amino acids. V was clipped by 2 bases and J by 4 bases, with 9 bases between them. Germline V gives CDR1 MDHEN, CDR2 SYDVKM. In the original processing: It was from reference gene primer amplification that nucleated cell counts were estimated. Some clones are missing from TCRdb's copy, which holds only in-frame ones; the method was immunoSEQ multiplex PCR. V and J calls and clone size come straight from that table; D and trimming were deduced from the DNA. This repertoire shows 140,000 to 150,000 clones, 87% found once; its top ten account for 6% to 7%. The source of this sequence is an elderly man with acute or convalescent COVID-19. The chain has TRBV28 and TRBJ1-6, with no clear D. Input material: peripheral blood. The CDR3 coding sequence is TGTGCCAGCAGTTTACCCCCGGGGTATAATTCACCCCTCCACTTT. It encodes CASSLPPGYNSPLHF.